The sample holds a few counts of the clone carrying this T cell receptor beta chain. Antigen: not known. This sample stems from a study of early T cells in non-severe SARS-CoV-2 infection. For the study at large: From unsorted whole blood, bulk RNA was sequenced, and the chains remained unpaired.

Germline V gene sequence: CDR1 SGHDT, CDR2 YYEEEE. The CDR3 is 18 residues long. Trimming cost V 0 bases and J 0 bases, with 13 bases left between them. Study findings and constraints: VDJdb-based annotation leaned toward anti-spike CD8 responses and missed private and CD4 specificities.

Individually, cDNA molecules had unique molecular identifiers attached to them. TCRdb independently ran MiXCR on the 5' RACE reads; one entry per CDR3 protein. This sample has 60,000 to 75,000 distinct CDR3 sequences, with about an eighth found just once. The clonotype comes from an adult who was a healthcare worker with PCR-confirmed SARS-CoV-2 infection or an uninfected control (not recorded which). The rearrangement links TRBV5-6 to TRBJ1-6; D not certain. Sequenced here: whole blood, sampled at baseline. The CDR3 DNA follows: TGTGCCAGCAGCTTGGGCGGCCGGGGTAGCTCCTATAATTCACCCCTCCACTTT. Translation: CASSLGGRGSSYNSPLHF. Together with reference TRBV5-6 and TRBJ1-6, the CDR3 gives the full variable domain: DAGVTQSPTHLIKTRGQQVTLRCSPKSGHDTVSWYQQALGQGPQFIFQYYEEEERQRGNFPDRFSGHQFPNYSSELNVNALLLGDSALYLCASSLGGRGSSYNSPLHFGNGTRLTVT.